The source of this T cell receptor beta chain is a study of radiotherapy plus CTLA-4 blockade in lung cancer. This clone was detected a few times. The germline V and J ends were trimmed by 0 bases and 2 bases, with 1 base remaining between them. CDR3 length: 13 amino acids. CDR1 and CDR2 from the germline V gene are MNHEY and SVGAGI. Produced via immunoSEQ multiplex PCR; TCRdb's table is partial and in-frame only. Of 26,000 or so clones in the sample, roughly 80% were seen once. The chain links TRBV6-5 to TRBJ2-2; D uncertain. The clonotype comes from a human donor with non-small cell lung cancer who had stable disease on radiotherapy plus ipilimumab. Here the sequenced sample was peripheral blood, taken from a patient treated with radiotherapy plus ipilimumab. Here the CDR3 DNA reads TGTGCCAGCAGTTACTCAAACACCGGGGAGCTGTTTTTT. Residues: CASSYSNTGELFF.